The next 32 T cell receptor beta chains were all read from a single sample in a study of cytomegalovirus exposure and HLA in healthy donors. PCR primers comprised 60 Vbeta and 13 Jbeta primers. The assay was immunoSEQ multiplex PCR, and TCRdb's table has in-frame clones only and misses some. This table has some 200,000 clones, 75% to 85% appearing once. The sample consisted of PBMCs. The receptors shown here come from a girl between 5 and 17 years old in good health and CMV-seropositive.

The chain is built from TRBV11-2 and TRBJ1-4, with D perhaps TRBD1 (5 bases). Germline loops: CDR1 SGHAT, CDR2 FQNNGV. The germline V and J ends were trimmed by 4 bases and 8 bases, with 14 bases remaining between them. CDR3 length: 14 residues. The CDR3 nucleotides are TGTGCCAGCAGCTCCGTGGGGGGTGGCGAAAAACTGTTTTTT. Residues: CASSSVGGGEKLFF.

The chain recombines TRBV10-1 with TRBJ2-5, with D possibly TRBD2 on 6 matching bases. Between the trimmed V and J ends, which lost 6 bases and 2 bases, there was a span of 13 bases. Looked up from germline, CDR1 is WNHNN and CDR2 is SYGVQD (reference sequence). The CDR3 totals 14 residues. CDR3 in DNA: TGCGCCAGCAGCGGAGGGACGGTACAAGAGACCCAGTACTTC. Encoded protein: CASSGGTVQETQYF.

The rearrangement uses TRBV5-8 and TRBJ2-7, with unresolved D. Trimming stripped 7 bases from V and 5 bases from J, with 16 bases between. The V gene's germline CDR1 is SGHTS and CDR2 YDEGEE. The CDR3 length is 13 residues. The CDR3 DNA reads as TGTGCCAGCCCACTGTCGTTGGGCCACGAGCAGTACTTC. Translating it yields CASPLSLGHEQYF.

The chain uses TRBV30 and TRBJ1-6, with a tentative D call TRBD1 (5 bases). CDR1 and CDR2 from the germline V gene are GTSNPN and SVGIG (reference sequence). This CDR3 has 17 residues. V lost 4 bases to trimming and J lost 1 base, with 17 bases between them. As DNA, the CDR3 is TGTGCCTGGACCAGATCGGGGGGAGGTTCCTATAATTCACCCCTCCACTTT. The encoded protein is CAWTRSGGGSYNSPLHF. Using reference TRBV30 and TRBJ1-6 for the parts outside the CDR3, the full variable domain is SQTIHQWPATLVQPVGSPLSLECTVEGTSNPNLYWYRQAAGRGLQLLFYSVGIGQISSEVPQNLSASRPQDRQFILSSKKLLLSDSGFYLCAWTRSGGGSYNSPLHFGNGTRLTVT.

The V and J genes are TRBV9 and TRBJ1-2; perhaps TRBD1 as D (6 bases). The CDR3 totals 17 residues. Germline V gives CDR1 SGDLS, CDR2 YYNGEE. V was cut by 0 bases and J by 0 bases, with 15 bases left in between. The CDR3 loop reads CASSVATTGYTNYGYTF. CDR3 DNA: TGTGCCAGCAGCGTAGCAACCACAGGGTATACTAACTATGGCTACACCTTC.

This clone was recorded once. The gene calls are TRBV28 and TRBJ2-7, with D possibly TRBD2 on 6 matching bases. CDR3 length: 17 residues. With 3 bases removed from V and 4 bases from J, the gap between germline ends came to 22 bases. The germline gives CDR1 MDHEN, CDR2 SYDVKM. CDR3 sequence: CASSLAGGQAAGYEQYF. The CDR3 region has the DNA TGTGCCAGCAGTTTGGCCGGCGGGCAGGCCGCGGGATACGAGCAGTACTTC.

The V gene is TRBV7-9, the J gene TRBJ2-1; 12 bases are a match to TRBD2. From germline, CDR1 is SEHNR and CDR2 FQNEAQ (reference sequence). The CDR3 spans 16 residues. Trimming took 2 bases from V and 6 from J; bases not matched to a gene: 5. The CDR3 region has the DNA TGTGCCAGCAGCTTATTGGCTAGCGGGGGGGCCAATGAGCAGTTCTTC. As protein: CASSLLASGGANEQFF.

In nucleotides, the CDR3 is TGTGCCAGCAGTGAAACGGAACAGGTTTTTACCTACGAGCAGTACTTC. Amino acid sequence: CASSETEQVFTYEQYF. V and J are TRBV2 and TRBJ2-7, with D tentatively TRBD1 (5 bases). Germline CDR1 and CDR2: SNHLY and FYNNEI. Trimming shortened V by 2 bases and J by 2 bases, and 16 bases separated the two germline ends. The CDR3 totals 16 residues.

This clone showed up just a few times. Here the CDR3 omits its conserved ending phenylalanine or tryptophan, so a read error is the likely source. The chain carries TRBV10-1 and TRBJ1-1, with D perhaps TRBD1 (5 bases). CDR3 length: 12 residues. Germline CDR1 WNHNN, CDR2 SYGVQD (reference sequence). The V and J ends lost 7 bases and 10 bases respectively, with 16 bases between them. CDR3 amino acids: CASIRRPGGAFL. The DNA for the CDR3 is TGCGCCAGCATCAGGAGACCGGGGGGAGCTTTCCTT.

The rearrangement uses TRBV9 and TRBJ2-7; tentatively, D is TRBD1 (8 bases). The CDR3 loop spans 19 amino acids. V was pared by 0 bases and J by 4 bases, with 26 bases between. Germline V gene data show CDR1 as SGDLS and CDR2 as YYNGEE. The CDR3 loop is CASSVGEGGGQGGVYEQYF. The CDR3 DNA reads as TGTGCCAGCAGCGTAGGAGAGGGGGGAGGACAGGGAGGGGTTTACGAGCAGTACTTC.

The chain uses TRBV6-5 and TRBJ2-5, with 8 bases that match TRBD2. The CDR3 length is 14 residues. The germline CDR1 and CDR2 sequences are MNHEY and SVGAGI. After removal of 5 bases from V and 4 bases from J, the junction contained 6 bases not matched to a gene. CDR3 coding DNA: TGTGCCAGCAGTCCCCCGGGAGGGAGAGAGACCCAGTACTTC. The encoded protein is CASSPPGGRETQYF.

This chain connects TRBV29-1 to TRBJ2-7; D perhaps matches TRBD1 (6 bases). The ends were cut back, 4 bases at V and 7 bases at J, with 20 bases in the middle. The CDR3 runs to 14 residues. CDR1 and CDR2 (germline): SQVTM, ANQGSEA. The CDR3: CSVGSGHREREQYF. As DNA, the CDR3 is TGCAGCGTTGGATCGGGACACAGGGAGAGGGAGCAGTACTTC.

This chain links TRBV7-2 with TRBJ2-2; 7 nucleotides line up with TRBD2. The CDR3 is made up of 17 amino acids. Germline V gene data show CDR1 as SGHTA and CDR2 as FQGNSA. The ends lost 4 bases at V and 3 bases at J; junction bases unmatched: 11. The chain's CDR3 is CASSSSPFGGDTGELFF. CDR3 DNA: TGTGCCAGCAGCTCCTCTCCGTTTGGGGGGGACACCGGGGAGCTGTTTTTT. The variable domain in full, completed from reference TRBV7-2 and TRBJ2-2, reads GAGVSQSPSNKVTEKGKDVELRCDPISGHTALYWYRQSLGQGLEFLIYFQGNSAPDKSGLPSDRFSAERTGGSVSTLTIQRTQQEDSAVYLCASSSSPFGGDTGELFFGEGSRLTVL.

The chain couples TRBV6-1 to TRBJ2-3, with a tentative D call TRBD2 (6 bases). Between the trimmed V and J ends, which lost 4 bases and 1 base, there was a span of 15 bases. The length of the CDR3 is 16 residues. The germline CDR1 and CDR2 sequences are MNHNS and SASEGT. Written as DNA, the CDR3 is TGTGCCAGCAGTGCCAGGGCTAGCGAACGCACAGATACGCAGTATTTT. Protein product: CASSARASERTDTQYF.

The chain combines TRBV19 with TRBJ2-2; 8 bases line up with TRBD2. The length of the CDR3 is 18 residues. Trimming took 3 bases from V and 4 from J; bases not matched to a gene: 13. Germline assignment: CDR1 LNHDA and CDR2 SQIVND (reference sequence). The CDR3 sequence is CASSMNRGGKLITGELFF. The CDR3 DNA reads TGTGCCAGTAGTATGAATCGGGGGGGAAAGTTGATCACCGGGGAGCTGTTTTTT.

The chain uses TRBV10-3 and TRBJ2-2, with TRBD2 matching 9 bases. The V gene's germline CDR1 is ENHRY and CDR2 SYGVKD. V was clipped by 9 bases and J by 3 bases; unmatched bases: 5. The CDR3 has 14 amino acids. The CDR3 sequence: CAILSGGDTGELFF. CDR3 in DNA: TGTGCCATACTTAGCGGGGGAGACACCGGGGAGCTGTTTTTT.

J is TRBJ2-5 and V is TRBV7-2; 7 nucleotides match TRBD1. This CDR3 has 15 residues. CDR1 and CDR2 (germline): SGHTA, FQGNSA. J was trimmed by 1 base and V by 4 bases; bases with no gene match: 6. As DNA, the CDR3 is TGTGCCAGCAGCTGGGCGACAGGGTCCCAAGAGACCCAGTACTTC. It is translated as CASSWATGSQETQYF.

This clone has just one count. The rearrangement uses TRBV28 and TRBJ2-2; 11 bases are a match to TRBD2. CDR3 length: 18 residues. V shed 7 bases, J shed 5 bases, and the junction held 15 bases outside the gene matches. Germline V gene sequence: CDR1 MDHEN, CDR2 SYDVKM. The CDR3 region has the DNA TGTGCCAGCACAAAGCGCCCCAAGACTAGCGGGAAAACCGGGGAGCTGTTTTTT. This translates into CASTKRPKTSGKTGELFF.

The gene calls are TRBV19 and TRBJ2-3; D is possibly TRBD2 (5 bases). This CDR3 is built from 17 residues. The V gene lost 5 bases and the J gene lost 9 bases, with 27 bases spanning the gap. The germline CDR1 and CDR2 sequences are LNHDA and SQIVND (reference sequence). The CDR3 nucleotides read TGTGCCAGTAGTCCGATCCAGGACTGGAGGTCATCAGGCACGCAGTATTTT. Amino acid sequence: CASSPIQDWRSSGTQYF.

The V call is TRBV7-2, the J call TRBJ2-3; 9 positions match TRBD1. The CDR3 spans 15 residues. Germline CDR1 is SGHTA and CDR2 is FQGNSA. The V segment lost 3 bases and the J segment 2 bases; nucleotides outside the gene matches: 3. CDR3 in amino acids: CASSFGQGITDTQYF. The CDR3 DNA follows: TGTGCCAGCAGCTTCGGACAGGGGATCACAGATACGCAGTATTTT.

The rearrangement joins TRBV10-3 to TRBJ2-2; possible D gene TRBD1, 6 bases. From germline, CDR1 is ENHRY and CDR2 SYGVKD. Trimming left V 10 bases short and J 0 bases short, with 18 bases between. CDR3 length equals 16 residues. CDR3 nucleotides: TGTGCCACCCGGGACACGGTACTCACGAACACCGGGGAGCTGTTTTTT. Its protein product is CATRDTVLTNTGELFF.

J is TRBJ2-7 and V is TRBV7-9; D remains ambiguous. The V and J ends lost 0 bases and 2 bases respectively, with 5 bases between them. Germline V CDR1 and CDR2: SEHNR, FQNEAQ (reference sequence). CDR3 length equals 13 residues. As DNA, the CDR3 is TGTGCCAGCAGCTTAGCGCTAGCCTACGAGCAGTACTTC. Its translation is CASSLALAYEQYF.

Concerning this clone itself: This specimen includes other DNA sequences encoding the same CDR3. The CDR3: CSVGQNYGYTF. DNA for the CDR3: TGCAGCGTAGGACAGAACTATGGCTACACCTTC. The V call is TRBV29-1, the J call TRBJ1-2, with D perhaps matching TRBD1 (6 bases). CDR3 length: 11 amino acids. Germline V lookup: CDR1 SQVTM, CDR2 ANQGSEA. Trimming cost V 6 bases and J 2 bases, with 7 bases left between them.

The chain uses TRBV5-6 and TRBJ1-6; 8 bases match TRBD1. The J segment lost 8 bases and the V segment lost 5 bases, leaving 9 bases of the junction unmatched. CDR1 SGHDT and CDR2 YYEEEE come from the germline V gene. The CDR3 has 15 residues. The CDR3 sequence: CASRGDRGTHSPLHF. DNA for the CDR3: TGTGCCAGCAGGGGAGACAGGGGCACCCATTCACCCCTCCACTTT.

The rearrangement joins TRBV5-7 to TRBJ2-7; 9 positions agree with TRBD1. TRBV5-7 is treated as an ORF (open reading frame) with a function not yet certain. The CDR3 is 19 amino acids. The ends lost 4 bases at V and 2 bases at J; junction bases unmatched: 19. The CDR3 nucleotides read TGTGCCAGCAGCGACGCCGGGACAGGGAGGGACTGGAGAGCCTACGAGCAGTACTTC. This codes for CASSDAGTGRDWRAYEQYF.

The J gene is TRBJ1-4, the V gene TRBV7-8, with D hard to call. There are 14 residues in the CDR3. With 7 bases removed from V and 6 bases from J, the gap between germline ends came to 15 bases. Per the germline V gene, CDR1 is SGHVS and CDR2 is FQNEAQ. CDR3 amino acids: CASTVGTTYEKLFF. In DNA, the CDR3 is TGTGCCAGCACCGTGGGTACTACCTATGAAAAACTGTTTTTT.

Only one count was recorded for this clone. The chain carries TRBV5-6 and TRBJ2-3; 7 bases are a match to TRBD1. The germline CDR1 and CDR2 sequences are SGHDT and YYEEEE. This CDR3 has 15 amino acids. J was trimmed by 3 bases and V by 2 bases; bases with no gene match: 6. The CDR3: CASSLSGGETDTQYF. The CDR3 bases are TGTGCCAGCAGCTTATCAGGGGGTGAGACAGATACGCAGTATTTT.

The genes are TRBV6-1 and TRBJ1-1; D is undetermined. Trimming removed 5 bases at V and 0 bases at J, with 13 bases between. From germline, CDR1 is MNHNS and CDR2 SASEGT. This CDR3 contains 15 residues. The CDR3 protein is CASSLHLSMNTEAFF. The CDR3 coding sequence is TGTGCCAGCAGTTTACACCTCTCCATGAACACTGAAGCTTTCTTT.

Note on this clone: The same CDR3 can be traced to other DNA sequences in this sample. The rearrangement uses TRBV25-1 and TRBJ1-1; a weak D match, TRBD1 (5 bases). The CDR3 length is 13 residues. The V gene's germline CDR1 is MGHDK and CDR2 SYGVNS. V shed 6 bases and J shed 4 bases, with 12 bases lying between them. The CDR3 region has the DNA TGTGCCAGCAGGGGGCAGGGCGGCACTGAAGCTTTCTTT. Translation: CASRGQGGTEAFF.

In this sample, this clone turned up a few times. Different DNA sequences within this sample yield the same CDR3. V is TRBV7-2 and J is TRBJ2-7; a possible D gene is TRBD1 (6 bases). This CDR3 comprises 13 residues. V was clipped by 5 bases and J by 2 bases, with 10 bases between them. Germline CDR1 and CDR2: SGHTA and FQGNSA. CDR3 sequence: CASSLTGTYEQYF. The CDR3, as DNA: TGTGCCAGCAGCCTCACAGGGACCTACGAGCAGTACTTC.

V and J are TRBV9 and TRBJ1-2; 7 bases agree with TRBD1. Germline assignment: CDR1 SGDLS and CDR2 YYNGEE. This CDR3 has 14 residues. After removal of 4 bases from V and 3 bases from J, the junction contained 6 bases not matched to a gene. The CDR3 loop reads CASSPGTEYYGYTF. CDR3 nucleotide sequence: TGTGCCAGCAGCCCAGGGACAGAGTACTATGGCTACACCTTC.

The chain combines TRBV7-2 with TRBJ2-7; 7 bases map to TRBD1. Germline CDR1 is SGHTA and CDR2 is FQGNSA. The CDR3 loop spans 14 amino acids. The trim removed 7 bases at V and 2 bases at J, leaving 8 bases unmatched. The CDR3 DNA is TGTGCCAGCACCCAGAGGGACAGACCCTACGAGCAGTACTTC. Protein sequence: CASTQRDRPYEQYF.